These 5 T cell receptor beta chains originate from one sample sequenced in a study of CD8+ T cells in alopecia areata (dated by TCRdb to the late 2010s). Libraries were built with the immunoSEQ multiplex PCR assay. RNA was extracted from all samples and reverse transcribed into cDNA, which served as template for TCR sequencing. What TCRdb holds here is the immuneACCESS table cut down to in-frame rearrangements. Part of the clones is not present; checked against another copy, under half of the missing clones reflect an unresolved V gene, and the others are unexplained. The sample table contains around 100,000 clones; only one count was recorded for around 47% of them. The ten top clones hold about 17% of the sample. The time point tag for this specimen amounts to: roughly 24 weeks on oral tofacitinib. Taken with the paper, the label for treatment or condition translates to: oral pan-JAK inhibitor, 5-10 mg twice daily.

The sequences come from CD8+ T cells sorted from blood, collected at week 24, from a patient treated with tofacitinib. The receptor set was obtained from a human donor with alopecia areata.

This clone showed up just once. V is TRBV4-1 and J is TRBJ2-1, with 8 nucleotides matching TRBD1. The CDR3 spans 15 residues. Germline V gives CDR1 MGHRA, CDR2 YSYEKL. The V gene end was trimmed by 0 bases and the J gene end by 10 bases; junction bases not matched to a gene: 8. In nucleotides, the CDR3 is TGCGCCAGCAGCCAAGACAGGGGGCGGATCTTGGAGCAGTTCTTC. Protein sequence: CASSQDRGRILEQFF.

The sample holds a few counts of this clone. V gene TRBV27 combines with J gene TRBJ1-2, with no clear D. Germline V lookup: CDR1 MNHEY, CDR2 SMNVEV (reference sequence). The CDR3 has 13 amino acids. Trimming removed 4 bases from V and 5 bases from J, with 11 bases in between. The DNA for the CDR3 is TGTGCCAGCAGTTCGAGAAATTGGTATGGCTACACCTTC. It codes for CASSSRNWYGYTF.

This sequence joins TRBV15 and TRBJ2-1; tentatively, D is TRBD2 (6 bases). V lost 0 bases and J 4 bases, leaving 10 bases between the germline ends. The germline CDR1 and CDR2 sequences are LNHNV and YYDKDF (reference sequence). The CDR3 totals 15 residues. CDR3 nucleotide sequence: TGTGCCACCAGCAGAGATCGCGGGACTTACAATGAGCAGTTCTTC. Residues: CATSRDRGTYNEQFF.

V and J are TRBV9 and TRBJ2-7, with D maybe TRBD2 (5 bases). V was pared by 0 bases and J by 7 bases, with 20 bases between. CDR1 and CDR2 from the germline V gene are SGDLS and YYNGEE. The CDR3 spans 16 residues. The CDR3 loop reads CASSVGQATLWEEQYF. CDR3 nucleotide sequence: TGTGCCAGCAGCGTAGGTCAGGCAACACTCTGGGAGGAGCAGTACTTC.

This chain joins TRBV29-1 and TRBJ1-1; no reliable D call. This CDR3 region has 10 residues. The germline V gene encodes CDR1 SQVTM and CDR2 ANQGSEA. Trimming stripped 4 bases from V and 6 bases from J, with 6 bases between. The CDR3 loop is CSVGVSEAFF. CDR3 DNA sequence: TGCAGCGTTGGAGTTTCTGAAGCTTTCTTT.